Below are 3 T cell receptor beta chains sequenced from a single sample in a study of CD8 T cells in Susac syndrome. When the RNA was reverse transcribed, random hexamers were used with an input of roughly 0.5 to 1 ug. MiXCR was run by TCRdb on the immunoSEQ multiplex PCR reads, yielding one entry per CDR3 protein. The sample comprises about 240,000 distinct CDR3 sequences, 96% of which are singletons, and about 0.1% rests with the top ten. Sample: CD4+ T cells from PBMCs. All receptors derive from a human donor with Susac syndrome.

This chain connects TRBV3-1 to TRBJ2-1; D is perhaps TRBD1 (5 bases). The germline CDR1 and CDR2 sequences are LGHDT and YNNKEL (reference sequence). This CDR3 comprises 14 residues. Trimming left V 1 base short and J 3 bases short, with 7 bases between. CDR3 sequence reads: CASSQGGHYNEQFF. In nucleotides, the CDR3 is TGTGCCAGCAGCCAAGGGGGCCACTACAATGAGCAGTTCTTC.

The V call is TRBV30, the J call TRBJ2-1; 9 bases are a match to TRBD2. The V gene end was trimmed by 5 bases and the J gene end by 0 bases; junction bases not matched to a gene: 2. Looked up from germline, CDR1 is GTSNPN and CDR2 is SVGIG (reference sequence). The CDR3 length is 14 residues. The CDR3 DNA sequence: TGTGCCTGGGGGACTAGCCCCTCCTACAATGAGCAGTTCTTC. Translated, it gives CAWGTSPSYNEQFF.

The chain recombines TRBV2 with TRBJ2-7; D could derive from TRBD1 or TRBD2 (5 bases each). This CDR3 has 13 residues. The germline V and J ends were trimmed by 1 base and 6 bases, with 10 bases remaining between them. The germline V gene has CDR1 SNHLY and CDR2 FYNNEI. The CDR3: CASSEVEGTEQYF. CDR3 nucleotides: TGTGCCAGCAGTGAAGTCGAGGGGACCGAGCAGTACTTC.